This passage covers 5 T cell receptor beta chains from one sample sequenced in a study of blood T cell dynamics during melanoma immunotherapy. The time point denotes: week 3, after first cycle of checkpoint inhibitor. Here immunoSEQ multiplex PCR was the method, and the copy in TCRdb shows in-frame clones only, minus some. This table holds several thousand clones, under 90% found once. This sample comprised blood, obtained from a patient treated with checkpoint blockade. These receptors were obtained from a human donor with melanoma.

This clone is a singleton in its sample. The chain employs TRBV2 and TRBJ2-7; D perhaps matches TRBD1 (5 bases). Trimming cost V 3 bases and J 4 bases, with 10 bases left between them. The CDR3 totals 13 residues. CDR1 and CDR2 (germline): SNHLY, FYNNEI. The CDR3 region is CASSDAAGYEQYV. CDR3 DNA: TGTGCCAGCAGTGACGCGGCAGGGTACGAGCAGTACGTC.

The V and J genes are TRBV5-8 and TRBJ1-2; unclear D gene. Between the trimmed V and J ends, which lost 4 bases and 4 bases, there was a span of 14 bases. The V gene's germline CDR1 is SGHTS and CDR2 YDEGEE. This CDR3 contains 14 residues. For the CDR3, the DNA is TGTGCCAGCAGCCTCTCTTCGGGGTTCTATGGCTACACCTTC. Its protein is CASSLSSGFYGYTF. The whole variable domain, filled in from reference TRBV5-8 and TRBJ1-2, reads EAGVTQSPTHLIKTRGQQATLRCSPISGHTSVYWYQQALGLGLQFLLWYDEGEERNRGNFPPRFSGRQFPNYSSELNVNALELEDSALYLCASSLSSGFYGYTFGSGTRLTVV.

V usage is TRBV5-1 and J usage is TRBJ1-5; D is ambiguous. V lost 0 bases and J 1 base, leaving 8 bases between the germline ends. The CDR3 loop spans 15 amino acids. The germline V gene has CDR1 SGHRS and CDR2 YFSETQ. In DNA, the CDR3 is TGCGCCAGCAGCTTGGGTGGGGTGAGCAATCAGCCCCAGCATTTT. Amino acids: CASSLGGVSNQPQHF.

The CDR3 here is CSVDTGRGTEAFF. Written as DNA, the CDR3 is TGCAGCGTTGATACAGGGAGGGGCACTGAAGCTTTCTTT. The V call is TRBV29-1, the J call TRBJ1-1; D may be TRBD1 (6 bases). The CDR3 spans 13 residues. CDR1 and CDR2 (germline): SQVTM, ANQGSEA. The V gene lost 3 bases and the J gene lost 4 bases, with 12 bases spanning the gap.

The rearrangement joins TRBV19 to TRBJ2-1; 16 nucleotides align to TRBD2. The CDR3 loop spans 19 amino acids. Per germline, CDR1 LNHDA and CDR2 SQIVND (reference sequence). The J segment lost 0 bases and the V segment lost 6 bases, leaving 8 bases of the junction unmatched. CDR3: CASRGGLAGGISSYNEQFF. The CDR3 DNA reads TGTGCCAGTAGGGGGGGACTAGCGGGAGGGATAAGCTCCTACAATGAGCAGTTCTTC.